This record looks at one TCR beta chain sequence and its context. Trimming removed 0 bases from V and 0 bases from J, with 8 bases in between. Germline V gene sequence: CDR1 MGHRA, CDR2 YSYEKL. The CDR3 loop spans 15 amino acids. Participant reports of clinical history set cohort assignment. The data originate from a study of blood T cell repertoires in COVID-19. Study at large: The study drew acute and convalescent COVID-19 samples from the United States, Italy and Spain. Sample material is recorded as cDNA or gDNA derived from T cells, B-cell-depleted T cells, or PBMCs.

The table came from immunoSEQ multiplex PCR; TCRdb's copy has only in-frame clones and leaves some out. The table shows fewer than 250,000 clones, with around 83% occurring only once. The TCR comes from a woman in her 30s who had been exposed to COVID-19. V gene TRBV4-1 combines with J gene TRBJ1-1, with D unclear. The sequencing sample was made of PBMCs or T cells enriched from blood (not recorded which). In DNA form, the CDR3 reads TGCGCCAGCAGCCAAGACAAGAACATGAACACTGAAGCTTTCTTT. Amino acids: CASSQDKNMNTEAFF.